Each of the 32 T cell receptor beta chains below was sequenced from the same sample in a study of cytomegalovirus exposure and HLA in healthy donors. PCR employed 60 Vbeta and 13 Jbeta primers. The assay was immunoSEQ multiplex PCR, and TCRdb's table has in-frame clones only and misses some. The top ten clones hold about 5.2% of a sample with about 110,000 clones, around three quarters of them seen once. Sequencing was carried out using PBMCs. Receptor source: a female donor in good health and CMV-seropositive.

The chain carries TRBV5-6 and TRBJ2-7; D perhaps matches TRBD1 (6 bases). The CDR3 loop spans 14 amino acids. Germline V gene lookup returns CDR1 SGHDT and CDR2 YYEEEE. V lost 0 bases to trimming and J lost 2 bases, with 9 bases between them. CDR3 nucleotides: TGTGCCAGCAGCTTGGAGGGACAAGCCTACGAGCAGTACTTC. It specifies CASSLEGQAYEQYF.

V is TRBV2 and J is TRBJ1-2; 9 nucleotides align to TRBD1. The CDR3 sequence is 14 residues long. CDR1 is SNHLY, CDR2 FYNNEI, per germline. The J segment lost 4 bases and the V segment lost 5 bases, leaving 5 bases of the junction unmatched. CDR3 bases: TGTGCCAGCAGTCCGGGACAGGGTATCTATGGCTACACCTTC. Translation: CASSPGQGIYGYTF.

For the CDR3, the DNA is TGCGCCAGCAGCTTGGAGCCAGGGGGCGACTATGGCTACACCTTC. Protein: CASSLEPGGDYGYTF. This sequence joins TRBV5-1 and TRBJ1-2; TRBD1 aligns across 8 bases. CDR3 length: 15 residues. J lost 3 bases, V lost 0 bases, and 4 bases had no gene match. In germline, CDR1 is SGHRS, CDR2 YFSETQ.

V gene TRBV19 combines with J gene TRBJ1-5; D is possibly TRBD1 (5 bases). V dropped 5 bases and J dropped 7 bases, with 15 bases sitting between them. The CDR3 contains 14 residues. CDR1 is LNHDA, CDR2 SQIVND, per germline (reference sequence). Here the CDR3 reads CASSGAAALQPQHF. DNA for the CDR3: TGTGCCAGTAGTGGGGCAGCCGCCTTACAGCCCCAGCATTTT.

This clone was detected a few times. V usage is TRBV5-8 and J usage is TRBJ1-5; 8 positions agree with TRBD1. CDR1 and CDR2 from the germline V gene are SGHTS and YDEGEE. The CDR3 runs to 15 residues. V shed 3 bases, J shed 2 bases, and the junction held 4 bases outside the gene matches. This CDR3 reads CASSSQGGGNQPQHF. The CDR3 DNA reads as TGTGCCAGCAGCTCACAGGGGGGCGGCAATCAGCCCCAGCATTTT.

The CDR3 region is CASSYGGQGPDTQYF. In DNA, the CDR3 is TGTGCCAGCAGCTACGGAGGACAGGGTCCAGATACGCAGTATTTT. This sequence joins TRBV11-3 and TRBJ2-3; 8 positions agree with TRBD1. CDR3 size: 15 residues. The germline gives CDR1 SGHNT, CDR2 YENEEA. V was pared by 4 bases and J by 4 bases, with 7 bases of the junction left unmatched. Filled out from reference TRBV11-3 and TRBJ2-3, the complete variable domain reads EAGVVQSPRYKIIEKKQPVAFWCNPISGHNTLYWYLQNLGQGPELLIRYENEEAVDDSQLPKDRFSAERLKGVDSTLKIQPAELGDSAVYLCASSYGGQGPDTQYFGPGTRLTVL.

V and J are TRBV9 and TRBJ2-1, with D maybe TRBD1 (5 bases). V was clipped by 0 bases and J by 8 bases, with 12 bases between them. The CDR3 extends over 14 amino acids. Germline CDR1 reads SGDLS; CDR2 reads YYNGEE. CDR3 nucleotides: TGTGCCAGCAGCGTAGACATTTTCAGGGATGAGCAGTTCTTC. It specifies CASSVDIFRDEQFF. The full variable domain, in which reference TRBV9 and TRBJ2-1 provide the parts outside the CDR3, is DSGVTQTPKHLITATGQRVTLRCSPRSGDLSVYWYQQSLDQGLQFLIQYYNGEERAKGNILERFSAQQFPDLHSELNLSSLELGDSALYFCASSVDIFRDEQFFGPGTRLTVL.

The chain combines TRBV6-5 with TRBJ1-2, with TRBD1 matching over 7 bases. Germline CDR1 MNHEY, CDR2 SVGAGI. The CDR3 runs 16 residues. J gave up 4 bases and V 4 bases, and 12 bases lay outside the gene matches. The CDR3 DNA sequence: TGTGCCAGCAGTTCATACGGAGGGACAGCCTTCTATGGCTACACCTTC. Protein product: CASSSYGGTAFYGYTF.

The J gene is TRBJ2-3, the V gene TRBV2; possibly TRBD2 for D (5 bases). In germline, CDR1 is SNHLY, CDR2 FYNNEI. The CDR3 spans 14 residues. Trimming took 7 bases from V and 4 from J, leaving 15 bases between them. CDR3 in amino acids: CASIRRAQSDTQYF. The CDR3 region has the DNA TGTGCCAGCATAAGGCGGGCTCAGTCAGATACGCAGTATTTT.

This rearrangement joins TRBV9 to TRBJ2-3, with 7 bases aligning to TRBD2. This CDR3 has 14 residues. V gave up 9 bases and J gave up 2 bases; unmatched junction bases: 9. CDR1 and CDR2 from the germline V gene are SGDLS and YYNGEE. DNA of the CDR3: TGTGCCACCAAAACTCTAGCGGACACAGATACGCAGTATTTT. This sequence encodes CATKTLADTDTQYF.

This chain links TRBV5-1 with TRBJ2-2; 8 nucleotides match TRBD2. This CDR3 comprises 16 residues. Germline lookup yields CDR1 SGHRS and CDR2 YFSETQ. V shed 3 bases, J shed 4 bases, and the junction held 8 bases outside the gene matches. The CDR3 reads CASSSKSGSGTGELFF. The DNA of the CDR3 is TGCGCCAGCAGCTCAAAAAGCGGGAGTGGCACCGGGGAGCTGTTTTTT.

The chain carries TRBV30 and TRBJ2-1, with TRBD2 matching over 12 bases. Germline CDR1 reads GTSNPN; CDR2 reads SVGIG (reference sequence). This CDR3 is built from 12 residues. J gave up 10 bases and V 3 bases, and 1 base lay outside the gene matches. CDR3 sequence (DNA): TGTGCCTGGAGAGGACTAGCGGGAGAGCAGTTCTTC. It codes for CAWRGLAGEQFF.

The rearrangement links TRBV19 to TRBJ1-1; TRBD1 matches 8 bases. CDR1 and CDR2 (germline): LNHDA, SQIVND (reference sequence). J gave up 3 bases and V 6 bases, and 6 bases lay outside the gene matches. CDR3 length: 14 residues. CDR3 sequence reads: CASRNRQGHTEAFF. The CDR3 coding sequence is TGTGCCAGTAGGAACCGACAGGGGCACACTGAAGCTTTCTTT.

This sequence joins TRBV15 and TRBJ1-5, with 12 bases identical to TRBD1. The J segment lost 7 bases and the V segment lost 4 bases, leaving 14 bases of the junction unmatched. Germline V gives CDR1 LNHNV, CDR2 YYDKDF (reference sequence). The CDR3 spans 18 residues. The CDR3 here is CATSNRDRGRPPSQPQHF. CDR3 in DNA: TGTGCCACCAGCAACCGGGACAGGGGGCGCCCCCCGAGCCAGCCCCAGCATTTT.

The J gene is TRBJ2-1, the V gene TRBV25-1; tentatively, D is TRBD2 (6 bases). The ends were cut back, 8 bases at V and 8 bases at J, with 22 bases in the middle. The CDR3 contains 15 residues. Germline V gene sequence: CDR1 MGHDK, CDR2 SYGVNS. CDR3 loop: CASGGLVMWCDEQFF. In nucleotides, the CDR3 is TGTGCCAGCGGGGGACTCGTGATGTGGTGTGATGAGCAGTTCTTC.

DNA for the CDR3: TGTGCCAGTAGGCCGGGACAGGGTCCCGGGGAGCTGTTTTTT. It codes for CASRPGQGPGELFF. The V and J genes are TRBV19 and TRBJ2-2, with TRBD1 identical over 9 bases. This CDR3 is built from 14 residues. CDR1 and CDR2 from the germline V gene are LNHDA and SQIVND (reference sequence). V shed 6 bases, J shed 6 bases, and the junction held 5 bases outside the gene matches.

This sequence joins TRBV9 and TRBJ2-1, with 8 bases aligning to TRBD2. Germline V gives CDR1 SGDLS, CDR2 YYNGEE. The CDR3 is 16 residues long. After removal of 1 base from V and 7 bases from J, the junction contained 10 bases not matched to a gene. Written as DNA, the CDR3 is TGTGCCAGCAGCGTATTTTCCGGGGGGGCCGCAAATGAGCAGTTCTTC. Encoded protein: CASSVFSGGAANEQFF.

This rearrangement joins TRBV7-9 to TRBJ2-5; 8 positions agree with TRBD1. The CDR3 runs to 14 residues. J lost 4 bases, V lost 0 bases, and 1 base had no gene match. Germline CDR1 reads SEHNR; CDR2 reads FQNEAQ (reference sequence). Written as DNA, the CDR3 is TGTGCCAGCAGCTTAGCCGGACAGGGAGAGACCCAGTACTTC. This codes for CASSLAGQGETQYF.

V and J are TRBV6-5 and TRBJ2-3; D might be TRBD2 (7 bases). Germline assignment: CDR1 MNHEY and CDR2 SVGAGI. This CDR3 spans 15 amino acids. V lost 10 bases, J lost 4 bases, and 21 bases lay in between. The CDR3 DNA reads as TGTGCCACCATGGATAGGGGGGGCAGCTCAGATACGCAGTATTTT. Amino acids: CATMDRGGSSDTQYF.

This chain links TRBV5-8 with TRBJ2-2; D might be TRBD2 (5 bases). The CDR3 runs 14 residues. The V gene's germline CDR1 is SGHTS and CDR2 YDEGEE. With 3 bases removed from V and 4 bases from J, the gap between germline ends came to 10 bases. This CDR3 is CASSSISGTGELFF. CDR3 DNA: TGTGCCAGCAGCTCCATCAGCGGCACCGGGGAGCTGTTTTTT.

The chain recombines TRBV19 with TRBJ2-7; D is uncertain. The CDR3 totals 17 residues. Between the trimmed V and J ends, which lost 3 bases and 0 bases, there was a span of 18 bases. Per germline, CDR1 LNHDA and CDR2 SQIVND (reference sequence). The CDR3 region has the DNA TGTGCCAGTAGTATGCGTGGCAGGCAGACCCGCTCCTACGAGCAGTACTTC. Residues: CASSMRGRQTRSYEQYF.

This chain joins TRBV28 and TRBJ2-7; 7 bases line up with TRBD1. Trimming took 8 bases from V and 2 from J; bases not matched to a gene: 12. The CDR3 runs to 15 residues. From germline, CDR1 is MDHEN and CDR2 SYDVKM. The CDR3 sequence: CASLPPQGVTYEQYF. The CDR3, as DNA: TGTGCCAGCCTACCCCCCCAGGGGGTAACCTACGAGCAGTACTTC.

The rearrangement uses TRBV2 and TRBJ2-4; a weak D match, TRBD2 (6 bases). Germline V CDR1 and CDR2: SNHLY, FYNNEI. The germline V and J ends were trimmed by 5 bases and 1 base, with 15 bases remaining between them. The CDR3 spans 16 residues. For the CDR3, the DNA is TGTGCCAGCAGTCCTCGGGAGCAGATGGCCAAAAACATTCAGTACTTC. Its translation: CASSPREQMAKNIQYF.

The V and J genes are TRBV4-2 and TRBJ2-6; maybe TRBD1 (6 bases). CDR1 is LGHNA, CDR2 YNFKEQ, per germline. The CDR3 loop spans 18 amino acids. The V end lost 0 bases, the J end lost 2 bases, and 14 bases lay between the germline ends. DNA for the CDR3: TGTGCCAGCAGCCAAGATCATACAGGGACGGCTGGGGCCAACGTCCTGACTTTC. It translates to CASSQDHTGTAGANVLTF.

This clone was seen a few times. This sequence joins TRBV28 and TRBJ2-5; 7 bases agree with TRBD1. CDR3 size: 16 residues. Trimming took 6 bases from V and 5 from J; bases not matched to a gene: 15. The germline V gene has CDR1 MDHEN and CDR2 SYDVKM. The CDR3 loop is CASSRNNRGLLETQYF. The CDR3 nucleotides are TGTGCCAGCAGCCGGAATAACAGGGGTCTCTTGGAGACCCAGTACTTC. Drawing the rest from reference TRBV28 and TRBJ2-5, the complete variable domain is DVKVTQSSRYLVKRTGEKVFLECVQDMDHENMFWYRQDPGLGLRLIYFSYDVKMKEKGDIPEGYSVSREKKERFSLILESASTNQTSMYLCASSRNNRGLLETQYFGPGTRLLVL.

This clone showed up just once. The chain uses TRBV28 and TRBJ2-1; TRBD2 matches at 12 bases. Germline V CDR1 and CDR2: MDHEN, SYDVKM. There are 15 residues in the CDR3. Trimming at V came to 4 bases and at J to 7 bases, leaving 5 bases not matched to a gene. The CDR3 sequence is CASSSTSGRPNEQFF. CDR3 bases: TGTGCCAGCAGTTCGACTAGCGGGAGACCGAATGAGCAGTTCTTC.

This chain joins TRBV5-1 and TRBJ2-4, with TRBD1 matching 7 bases. Trimming removed 8 bases from V and 5 bases from J; junction bases left unmatched: 4. Germline lookup yields CDR1 SGHRS and CDR2 YFSETQ. CDR3 length equals 12 residues. CDR3 coding DNA: TGCGCCAGGGGGGACAGTCAAAACATTCAGTACTTC. The encoded protein is CARGDSQNIQYF.

This clone was picked up a small number of times. The chain uses TRBV5-1 and TRBJ2-1; D is possibly TRBD2 (6 bases). Germline CDR1 SGHRS, CDR2 YFSETQ. V was cut by 3 bases and J by 4 bases, with 8 bases left in between. The CDR3 has 13 residues. CDR3 nucleotides: TGCGCCAGCAGCTGGGACTCGTACAATGAGCAGTTCTTC. It yields the protein CASSWDSYNEQFF.

The rearrangement joins TRBV30 to TRBJ2-5; D ambiguous. Deletions cut 0 bases from V and 4 bases from J, with 9 bases between. The length of the CDR3 is 13 residues. Germline CDR1 GTSNPN, CDR2 SVGIG (reference sequence). CDR3 DNA: TGTGCCTGGAGTGTACGTCGGTTAGAGACCCAGTACTTC. Amino acids: CAWSVRRLETQYF.

The rearrangement uses TRBV11-1 and TRBJ2-5, with TRBD2 matching over 13 bases. Losses at the gene ends were 5 bases for V and 4 bases for J; bases not matched to a gene: 7. Germline CDR1 SGHAT, CDR2 FQDESV (reference sequence). The CDR3 loop spans 16 amino acids. This CDR3 is CASSGRTSGGGETQYF. The CDR3 DNA follows: TGTGCCAGCAGCGGCCGGACTAGCGGGGGTGGAGAGACCCAGTACTTC.

This chain connects TRBV5-1 to TRBJ2-5; the match to TRBD1 covers 8 bases. TRBJ2-7 matches the DNA end more closely, so the J call is doubtful. Germline V gives CDR1 SGHRS, CDR2 YFSETQ. The CDR3 is made up of 14 amino acids. CDR3: CASSTGQERYEQYF. As DNA, the CDR3 is TGCGCCAGCAGCACGGGACAGGAGCGTTACGAGCAGTACTTC.

The chain uses TRBV7-2 and TRBJ2-7; 12 positions match TRBD2. The CDR3 length is 16 residues. The germline V gene has CDR1 SGHTA and CDR2 FQGNSA. The J segment lost 0 bases and the V segment lost 4 bases, leaving 4 bases of the junction unmatched. The CDR3, as DNA: TGTGCCAGCAGCTCATGGACTAGCGGGATCTCCTACGAGCAGTACTTC. It encodes CASSSWTSGISYEQYF.